The rows below give T cell receptor beta chains drawn from one sample of a study of identical twins. Each CDR3 protein is one row after TCRdb ran MiXCR on the 5' RACE reads. The sample comprises some 600,000 distinct CDR3 sequences, 7% to 7.5% of which are singletons, and 1.6% rests with the top ten. In addition, the sample was reused for a study of yellow fever vaccine responses in identical twins.

The sample consisted of PBMCs. Receptors originate from a woman younger than 30 in good health. Each CDR3 is given with its conserved first and last residue. Fields, in order: J gene, V gene, D gene, clone size, CDR3 DNA, CDR3 protein. The D gene is left open where the match is weak. Only some rows state a clone size, as once, few, many or a class for expanded clones.

TRBJ2-5 TRBV6-1 TRBD2 many TGTGCCAGCAGTAATAGACTAGCGGGGGAGAAGACCCAGTACTTC CASSNRLAGEKTQYF
TRBJ2-1 TRBV6-5 TRBD2 NA TGTGCCAGCAGTTACTCGGCGGGGGTAACTAACAATGAGCAGTTCTTC CASSYSAGVTNNEQFF
TRBJ1-2 TRBV6-1 NA NA TGTGCCAGCAGCAACTCCGGGACGAGAAGTACCTTC CASSNSGTRSTF
TRBJ1-2 TRBV4-1 NA NA TGCGCCAGCAGTGTAACAGAGAACTATGGCTACACCTTC CASSVTENYGYTF
TRBJ2-2 TRBV27 NA many TGTGCCAGCAAAAACGACCCTAACGGGGAGCTGTTTTTT CASKNDPNGELFF
TRBJ1-1 TRBV29-1 TRBD1 many TGCAGCGTTGTTCTGGGCGCAGGGGGCGAGAAAACTGAAGCTTTCTTT CSVVLGAGGEKTEAFF
TRBJ2-1 TRBV7-9 TRBD1 NA TGTGCCAGCAGCCTTTCGGACAGGGCGGTCTTC CASSLSDRAVF
TRBJ2-2 TRBV12-3/TRBV12-4 TRBD2 NA TGTGCCTGCAGTCCTACTAGCGGAGGTAACACCGGGGAGCTGTTTTTT CACSPTSGGNTGELFF
TRBJ2-3 TRBV20-1 NA many TGCAGTGCATCCCCGGGACCGAGCACAGATACGCAGTATTTT CSASPGPSTDTQYF
TRBJ1-5 TRBV5-6 NA NA TGTGCCAGCAGCATCTCCGGGGCCAGCAATCAGCCCCAGCATTTT CASSISGASNQPQHF
TRBJ1-1 TRBV7-6 NA few TGTGCCAGCAGCTCTAAACAGAACACTGAAGCTTTCTTT CASSSKQNTEAFF
TRBJ1-2 TRBV9 NA NA TGTGCCAGCAGCCCCCAAACAGGACAGTATGGCTACACCTTC CASSPQTGQYGYTF
TRBJ2-1 TRBV6-2/TRBV6-3 NA NA TGTGCCAGCAGACCGGCAGGGTGGAATCTCCTCGGTAATGAGCAGTTCTTC CASRPAGWNLLGNEQFF